This passage covers 4 T cell receptor beta chains from one sample sequenced in a study of T cells in Graves' hyperthyroidism and ophthalmopathy. Amplified TCR beta CDR3 regions came from RNA transcripts. The HTBI primer set served for first-round RT-PCR of the TCR CDR3. From the multiplex PCR reads, TCRdb called clonotypes with MiXCR, one entry per CDR3 protein. The table includes a few hundred thousand distinct CDR3 sequences, over 15% detected once. Sequencing input: blood. These receptors originate from a woman aged 18-35 years with Graves' ophthalmopathy.

Worth noting for this clonotype: With a much larger clone just one base away, this may be a read error. The rearrangement joins TRBV15 to TRBJ2-1, with 9 bases lining up with TRBD2. CDR1 and CDR2 from the germline V gene are LNHNV and YYDKDF (reference sequence). The CDR3 consists of 17 residues. The CDR3 nucleotides read TGTGCCACCAGCAGAGATCGTAGCGGGGGCATCTACAATGGGCAGTTCTTC. Residues: CATSRDRSGGIYNGQFF. Based on the CDR3 plus reference TRBV15 and TRBJ2-1, the full variable domain is DAMVIQNPRYQVTQFGKPVTLSCSQTLNHNVMYWYQQKSSQAPKLLFHYYDKDFNNEADTPDNFQSRRPNTSFCFLDIRSPGLGDTAMYLCATSRDRSGGIYNGQFFGPGTRLTVL.

This clonotype showed up many times. The chain carries TRBV28 and TRBJ2-1; the match to TRBD2 covers 8 bases. The length of the CDR3 is 16 residues. Germline CDR1 MDHEN, CDR2 SYDVKM. With V trimmed by 3 bases and J by 7 bases, 11 bases remained unmatched. CDR3 in DNA: TGTGCCAGCAGTTTGTTGCAGCGGGAGACCGGGAATGAGCAGTTCTTC. It translates to CASSLLQRETGNEQFF.

This clonotype was counted ten times or more. This chain uses TRBV12-3 or TRBV12-4 with TRBJ2-7, with D perhaps TRBD1 (6 bases). The CDR3 runs to 16 residues. Deletions cut 1 base from V and 2 bases from J, with 15 bases between. DNA of the CDR3: TGTGCCAGCAGTTTAGAGGTAACAGGGCCAACCTACGAGCAGTACTTC. Residues: CASSLEVTGPTYEQYF.

This chain uses TRBV9 with TRBJ1-2, with D possibly matching TRBD1 (6 bases). This CDR3 has 16 amino acids. The germline gives CDR1 SGDLS, CDR2 YYNGEE. Trimming shortened V by 4 bases and J by 6 bases, and 22 bases separated the two germline ends. CDR3 sequence: CASSTRSSGAVDGYTF. The CDR3, as DNA: TGTGCCAGCAGCACCCGATCTTCGGGGGCAGTCGATGGCTACACCTTC.